This TCR beta chain was retrieved from a study of cytomegalovirus exposure and HLA in healthy donors. Study-wide results and limits: TCR beta chains numbering 164 were designated cytomegalovirus-associated.

Turning to this clone: Its antigen is not identified.

V lost 1 base to trimming and J lost 4 bases, with 11 bases between them. The CDR3 is 14 residues long. Germline CDR1 reads SQVTM; CDR2 reads ANQGSEA. Measured with immunoSEQ multiplex PCR; TCRdb has only the in-frame clones, and not every one. The profile shows 250,000 or so clones, roughly 90% of them singletons. The rearrangement links TRBV29-1 to TRBJ1-5; D possibly corresponds to TRBD1 (5 bases). The TCR comes from a woman aged 18-29 years in good health and CMV-seronegative. The specimen was PBMCs. CDR3 bases: TGCAGCGTTGAAGTCGTCGGGGGGAATCAGCCCCAGCATTTT. It specifies CSVEVVGGNQPQHF. The variable domain in full, with the rest retrieved from reference TRBV29-1 and TRBJ1-5, is SAVISQKPSRDICQRGTSLTIQCQVDSQVTMMFWYRQQPGQSLTLIATANQGSEATYESGFVIDKFPISRPNLTFSTLTVSNMSPEDSSIYLCSVEVVGGNQPQHFGDGTRLSIL.